The 22 T cell receptor beta chains given below trace back to one sample, sequenced in a study of T cells in Graves' hyperthyroidism and ophthalmopathy. The source material, RNA transcripts, was used to amplify TCR beta CDR3 regions. Researchers ran a first-round RT-PCR on the TCR CDR3 using the HTBI primer set. TCRdb reprocessed the multiplex PCR reads with MiXCR, giving one entry per CDR3 protein. The data hold about 590,000 distinct CDR3 sequences, with approximately 14% observed a single time. Sample: blood. The receptors derive from a woman younger than 45 with Graves' hyperthyroidism.

This clonotype was recorded a few times. The chain is built from TRBV20-1 and TRBJ2-1; 10 bases are shared with TRBD2. There are 13 residues in the CDR3. J lost 5 bases, V lost 6 bases, and 4 bases had no gene match. Germline CDR1 DFQATT, CDR2 SNEGSKA (reference sequence). CDR3 nucleotides: TGCAGTGCAAGGACTAGCGGCCACAATGAGCAGTTCTTC. It is translated as CSARTSGHNEQFF.

This clonotype was recorded many times. The J gene is TRBJ2-2, the V gene TRBV20-1, with 12 bases matching TRBD2. This CDR3 region has 18 residues. The V gene end was trimmed by 2 bases and the J gene end by 3 bases; junction bases not matched to a gene: 10. The germline V gene encodes CDR1 DFQATT and CDR2 SNEGSKA (reference sequence). The CDR3 protein is CSARHRGLAGGYTGELFF. The CDR3 nucleotides read TGCAGTGCTAGACATCGGGGGCTAGCGGGAGGGTACACCGGGGAGCTGTTTTTT.

This clonotype showed up many times. CDR3 sequence reads: CAWSSFQLDGYTF. CDR3 bases: TGTGCCTGGAGTTCCTTCCAGCTGGATGGCTACACCTTC. The chain combines TRBV30 with TRBJ1-2; no firm D call. V dropped 2 bases and J dropped 6 bases, with 13 bases sitting between them. The CDR3 covers 13 residues. Germline loops: CDR1 GTSNPN, CDR2 SVGIG (reference sequence).

This clonotype was found many times. This chain links TRBV11-2 with TRBJ1-2; D is undetermined. V lost 0 bases, J lost 2 bases, and 10 bases lay in between. There are 15 residues in the CDR3. Germline V gene sequence: CDR1 SGHAT, CDR2 FQNNGV. CDR3 in DNA: TGTGCCAGCAGCTTAGATCTGGCGGGCAACTATGGCTACACCTTC. This translates into CASSLDLAGNYGYTF. The entire variable domain, with the rest obtained from reference TRBV11-2 and TRBJ1-2, is as follows: EAGVAQSPRYKIIEKRQSVAFWCNPISGHATLYWYQQILGQGPKLLIQFQNNGVVDDSQLPKDRFSAERLKGVDSTLKIQPAKLEDSAVYLCASSLDLAGNYGYTFGSGTRLTVV.

The chain combines TRBV29-1 with TRBJ2-1; TRBD2 agrees at 13 bases. V was clipped by 5 bases and J by 9 bases; unmatched bases: 13. Germline values: CDR1 SQVTM, CDR2 ANQGSEA. The CDR3 length is 16 residues. The CDR3 loop reads CSVLPLTSGRSGEQFF. As DNA, the CDR3 is TGCAGCGTTCTTCCTTTGACTAGCGGGAGGTCGGGTGAGCAGTTCTTC.

This clonotype has ten or more counts. This chain uses TRBV28 with TRBJ2-7; 9 nucleotides match TRBD2. The CDR3 extends over 16 amino acids. The germline V gene encodes CDR1 MDHEN and CDR2 SYDVKM. V shed 2 bases, J shed 8 bases, and the junction held 13 bases outside the gene matches. For the CDR3, the DNA is TGTGCCAGCAGTTTAAAAGCCTCTAGCGGGAAGAGCCAGCAGTACTTC. It translates to CASSLKASSGKSQQYF.

This clonotype was counted ten times or more. This sequence joins TRBV15 and TRBJ2-1, with 11 bases lining up with TRBD2. V trimming: 3 bases; J trimming: 3 bases; junction bases outside the gene matches: 13. CDR1 is LNHNV, CDR2 YYDKDF, per germline (reference sequence). This CDR3 spans 19 amino acids. In nucleotides, the CDR3 is TGTGCCACCAGCAGCAGACTAGCGGGAAAGGGTCTGTACTACAATGAGCAGTTCTTC. Protein: CATSSRLAGKGLYYNEQFF.

This clonotype turned up a few times. The DNA for the CDR3 is TGTGCCAGCAGCGTACTAGTAATGGACACCGGGGAGCTGTTTTTT. Encoded protein: CASSVLVMDTGELFF. This chain joins TRBV5-5 and TRBJ2-2; maybe TRBD2 (5 bases). The CDR3 length is 15 residues. The ends were cut back, 4 bases at V and 3 bases at J, with 13 bases in the middle. CDR1 and CDR2 from the germline V gene are SGHKS and YYEKEE (reference sequence).

This clonotype was counted only a few times. The junction shows a germline mismatch at one end, possibly a read error. The genes are TRBV7-9 and TRBJ2-5; maybe TRBD2 (6 bases). The CDR3 is made up of 12 amino acids. CDR1 SEHNR and CDR2 FQNEAQ come from the germline V gene (reference sequence). DNA for the CDR3: TGTGCCAGCAGCTTAGCTGGGGGGTGGGGAGACTTC. This sequence encodes CASSLAGGWGDF.

There are many counts of this clonotype. The rearrangement joins TRBV11-2 to TRBJ2-7; TRBD2 matches at 10 bases. V was clipped by 2 bases and J by 9 bases; unmatched bases: 13. This CDR3 has 16 amino acids. Germline CDR1 is SGHAT and CDR2 is FQNNGV. The CDR3 DNA reads as TGTGCCAGCAGCTTAAGGACTAGCGGCAGCATTAGAGGGCAGTACTTC. It encodes CASSLRTSGSIRGQYF. Variable domain in full (rest from reference TRBV11-2 and TRBJ2-7): EAGVAQSPRYKIIEKRQSVAFWCNPISGHATLYWYQQILGQGPKLLIQFQNNGVVDDSQLPKDRFSAERLKGVDSTLKIQPAKLEDSAVYLCASSLRTSGSIRGQYFGPGTRLTVT.

This clonotype was counted a few times. V usage is TRBV3-1 and J usage is TRBJ1-6; D perhaps matches TRBD1 (6 bases). This CDR3 is 15 amino acids long. V was trimmed by 1 base and J by 5 bases, leaving 9 bases between them. Germline values: CDR1 LGHDT, CDR2 YNNKEL (reference sequence). CDR3 nucleotide sequence: TGTGCCAGCAGCCAAGTTCCAGGGGATAATTCACCCCTCCACTTT. It is translated as CASSQVPGDNSPLHF.

To note about this clonotype: It may be a read error: a sequence one base away is much more abundant. This chain links TRBV18 with TRBJ2-1; unclear D gene. The CDR3 sequence is 16 residues long. V gave up 0 bases and J gave up 13 bases, with 22 bases separating them. CDR1 and CDR2 (germline): KGHSH, LQKENI. The CDR3 region has the DNA TGTGCCAGCTCACCACCGGGCCACAGACCGTTCGCGACCCAGTTCTTC. The encoded protein is CASSPPGHRPFATQFF.

This clonotype was observed at least ten times. The chain couples TRBV14 to TRBJ1-1; D is ambiguous. Germline CDR1 SGHDN, CDR2 FVKESK. CDR3 length equals 14 residues. The V and J ends lost 2 bases and 5 bases respectively, with 12 bases between them. CDR3 nucleotides: TGTGCCAGCAGCCAACCGGCAGGTAAAACTGAAGCTTTCTTT. It translates to CASSQPAGKTEAFF.

This clonotype was counted at least ten times. V and J are TRBV2 and TRBJ2-2; 10 bases agree with TRBD2. The CDR3 spans 16 residues. Trimming at V came to 6 bases and at J to 2 bases, leaving 6 bases not matched to a gene. CDR1 is SNHLY and CDR2 is FYNNEI in the germline V gene. The CDR3 DNA is TGTGCCAGCAGCCCTCCTAGCGGGAGAAACACCGGGGAGCTGTTTTTT. It encodes CASSPPSGRNTGELFF.

This clonotype showed up many times. The V gene is TRBV28, the J gene TRBJ2-5; 9 nucleotides agree with TRBD1. Unmatched junction bases numbered 10, after V lost 3 bases and J lost 2 bases. There are 17 residues in the CDR3. CDR1 and CDR2 from the germline V gene are MDHEN and SYDVKM. DNA for the CDR3: TGTGCCAGCAGTTTGTTCTATTTAGGGACAGGGCAAGAGACCCAGTACTTC. Its protein is CASSLFYLGTGQETQYF.

This clonotype was seen at least ten times. The chain recombines TRBV6-2 or TRBV6-3 with TRBJ2-1, with unresolved D. Per the germline V gene, CDR1 is MNHEY and CDR2 is SVGEGT. Trimming pared 0 bases from V and 0 bases from J, leaving 6 bases between. The CDR3 extends over 15 amino acids. CDR3 DNA: TGTGCCAGCAGTTACTCGGGCGGCTCCTACAATGAGCAGTTCTTC. Protein product: CASSYSGGSYNEQFF.

This clonotype was detected only a few times. CDR3 sequence reads: CAWSSGTGELFF. The CDR3 bases are TGTGCCTGGAGTTCAGGGACCGGGGAGCTGTTTTTT. The genes are TRBV30 and TRBJ2-2, with a tentative D call TRBD1 (5 bases). The CDR3 length is 12 residues. Trimming removed 2 bases from V and 5 bases from J, with 6 bases in between. Germline lookup yields CDR1 GTSNPN and CDR2 SVGIG (reference sequence). Based on the CDR3 plus reference TRBV30 and TRBJ2-2, the full variable domain is SQTIHQWPATLVQPVGSPLSLECTVEGTSNPNLYWYRQAAGRGLQLLFYSVGIGQISSEVPQNLSASRPQDRQFILSSKKLLLSDSGFYLCAWSSGTGELFFGEGSRLTVL.

Worth noting for this clonotype: A read error is possible here, since a much larger clone lies one base away. The rearrangement links TRBV30 to TRBJ2-1, with a tentative D call TRBD1 (6 bases). V lost 4 bases and J lost 3, with 10 bases in between. CDR3 length: 13 residues. Germline V CDR1 and CDR2: GTSNPN, SVGIG (reference sequence). The CDR3 DNA follows: TGTGCCTGGAAGGGCAGGGGCTACAATGAGCAGTTCTTC. This sequence encodes CAWKGRGYNEQFF.

V and J are TRBV9 and TRBJ1-5, with D possibly being TRBD1 (5 bases). The CDR3 extends over 15 amino acids. Germline V gives CDR1 SGDLS, CDR2 YYNGEE. V gave up 4 bases and J gave up 0 bases, with 11 bases separating them. The CDR3 is CASSPGHLSNQPQHF. CDR3 coding DNA: TGTGCCAGCAGCCCCGGACACCTTAGCAATCAGCCCCAGCATTTT.

This clonotype occurred many times. The chain employs TRBV20-1 and TRBJ2-1, with D perhaps matching TRBD2 (6 bases). Trimming removed 3 bases at V and 9 bases at J, with 21 bases between. CDR1 and CDR2 from the germline V gene are DFQATT and SNEGSKA (reference sequence). The CDR3 covers 15 residues. The CDR3 region has the DNA TGCAGTGCTAGTCTAGAGCCGGGACGGGAGAGTGAGCAGTTCTTC. Encoded protein: CSASLEPGRESEQFF.

In its sample, this clonotype was seen many times. DNA for the CDR3: TGTGCCAGCAGCTGGTTGTTAAGCTCCTACAATGAGCAGTTCTTC. This sequence encodes CASSWLLSSYNEQFF. V gene TRBV7-9 combines with J gene TRBJ2-1; D is unresolved. Germline-derived CDR1 and CDR2 are SEHNR and FQNEAQ (reference sequence). Trimming shortened V by 4 bases and J by 0 bases, and 10 bases separated the two germline ends. This CDR3 spans 15 amino acids.

This clonotype was observed many times. The CDR3 DNA reads TGTGCCAGCGGACGGGACTACGAGCAGTACTTC. This gives the protein CASGRDYEQYF. The rearrangement links TRBV6-2 or TRBV6-3 to TRBJ2-7, with D tentatively TRBD2 (5 bases). V lost 8 bases and J lost 3, with 8 bases in between. CDR3 length equals 11 residues. Germline loops: CDR1 MNHEY, CDR2 SVGEGT.